Listed below are T cell receptor beta chains from one sample, sequenced in a study of response to subunit inactivated influenza vaccine. TCRdb independently ran MiXCR on the RT-PCR reads; one entry per CDR3 protein. The data show about 780,000 distinct CDR3 sequences, around a sixth seen once. The source was PBMCs from blood, collected about 5 days after vaccination. Source of these receptors: a man in his forties or fifties who received an inactivated influenza vaccine. The CDR3 runs from the conserved cysteine through the conserved F or W. The D gene is left open where the match is weak. Size tells how often a clone was seen (once, few, many) or the class of an expanded clone, and some rows leave it out.

j_call: TRBJ2-1; v_call: TRBV7-9; clone_size: .; d_call: .; cdr3_aa: CASTPRTVGNEQFF; cdr3_nt: TGTGCCAGCACCCCTCGGACAGTGGGCAATGAGCAGTTCTTC
j_call: TRBJ2-7; v_call: TRBV20-1; clone_size: .; d_call: TRBD1; cdr3_aa: CSGGQGLTYEQYF; cdr3_nt: TGCAGTGGAGGACAGGGGCTTACCTACGAGCAGTACTTC
j_call: TRBJ2-1; v_call: TRBV20-1; clone_size: many; d_call: TRBD2; cdr3_aa: CSASRLAGGYNEQFF; cdr3_nt: TGCAGTGCTAGCAGACTAGCGGGGGGCTACAATGAGCAGTTCTTC
j_call: TRBJ2-1; v_call: TRBV7-9; clone_size: .; d_call: .; cdr3_aa: CASSSEVTGRDEQFF; cdr3_nt: TGTGCCAGCAGCTCGGAAGTGACAGGGAGGGATGAGCAGTTCTTC
j_call: TRBJ1-5; v_call: TRBV12-3/TRBV12-4; clone_size: few; d_call: .; cdr3_aa: CASSFPGEPQHF; cdr3_nt: TGTGCCAGCAGTTTTCCTGGGGAGCCCCAGCATTTT
j_call: TRBJ2-7; v_call: TRBV3-1; clone_size: .; d_call: .; cdr3_aa: CASGLPPYEQYF; cdr3_nt: TGTGCCAGCGGGCTGCCCCCCTACGAGCAGTACTTC
j_call: TRBJ1-6; v_call: TRBV10-3; clone_size: .; d_call: .; cdr3_aa: CATRGGGNSPLHF; cdr3_nt: TGTGCCACGCGGGGGGGGGGGAATTCACCCCTCCACTTT
j_call: TRBJ2-1; v_call: TRBV5-1; clone_size: .; d_call: .; cdr3_aa: CASSPGGTAARNEQFF; cdr3_nt: TGCGCCAGCAGCCCGGGGGGGACAGCGGCTCGTAATGAGCAGTTCTTC
j_call: TRBJ2-1; v_call: TRBV27; clone_size: few; d_call: .; cdr3_aa: CASRMVNEQFF; cdr3_nt: TGTGCCAGCAGAATGGTGAATGAGCAGTTCTTC
j_call: TRBJ1-2; v_call: TRBV12-3/TRBV12-4; clone_size: .; d_call: TRBD1; cdr3_aa: CASMTRQGRPNYGYTF; cdr3_nt: TGTGCCAGCATGACGAGACAGGGCCGACCGAACTATGGCTACACCTTC
j_call: TRBJ1-2; v_call: TRBV12-3/TRBV12-4; clone_size: many; d_call: .; cdr3_aa: CASGGRGGYGYTF; cdr3_nt: TGTGCCAGCGGCGGGAGGGGAGGGTATGGCTACACCTTC
j_call: TRBJ2-1; v_call: TRBV7-8; clone_size: few; d_call: TRBD1; cdr3_aa: CASSSDRGWPYNEQFF; cdr3_nt: TGTGCCAGCAGCTCTGACAGGGGCTGGCCCTACAATGAGCAGTTCTTC
j_call: TRBJ2-3; v_call: TRBV7-2; clone_size: many; d_call: TRBD2; cdr3_aa: CASSLAGTSGSADTQYF; cdr3_nt: TGTGCCAGCAGCTTAGCGGGGACTAGCGGGAGCGCAGATACGCAGTATTTT
j_call: TRBJ2-3; v_call: TRBV4-3; clone_size: many; d_call: .; cdr3_aa: CASSQVRADTQYF; cdr3_nt: TGCGCCAGCAGCCAAGTTCGAGCAGATACGCAGTATTTT
j_call: TRBJ2-3; v_call: TRBV9; clone_size: .; d_call: TRBD2; cdr3_aa: CASTSGRLLITDTQYF; cdr3_nt: TGTGCCAGCACCTCCGGGAGGCTGCTAATCACAGATACGCAGTATTTT
j_call: TRBJ2-7; v_call: TRBV19; clone_size: few; d_call: TRBD1; cdr3_aa: CASRSTGTSYEQYF; cdr3_nt: TGTGCCAGTAGGTCGACAGGGACATCCTACGAGCAGTACTTC
j_call: TRBJ1-1; v_call: TRBV20-1; clone_size: few; d_call: .; cdr3_aa: CSAPRSRGGTEAFF; cdr3_nt: TGCAGTGCTCCTCGTTCGAGGGGAGGCACTGAAGCTTTCTTT
j_call: TRBJ2-7; v_call: TRBV27; clone_size: .; d_call: TRBD2; cdr3_aa: CASTAVAGCRGYEQYF; cdr3_nt: TGTGCCAGCACCGCAGTAGCGGGGTGCCGGGGCTACGAGCAGTACTTC
j_call: TRBJ2-1; v_call: TRBV20-1; clone_size: few; d_call: TRBD2; cdr3_aa: CSVKRGGREQFF; cdr3_nt: TGCAGTGTTAAGCGGGGGGGGAGGGAGCAGTTCTTC
j_call: TRBJ2-7; v_call: TRBV6-2/TRBV6-3; clone_size: .; d_call: TRBD2; cdr3_aa: CASSYVTSGRYEQYF; cdr3_nt: TGTGCCAGCAGTTACGTCACTAGCGGGAGATACGAGCAGTACTTC
j_call: TRBJ2-7; v_call: TRBV6-2/TRBV6-3; clone_size: few; d_call: .; cdr3_aa: CASIRDSGSYEQYF; cdr3_nt: TGTGCCAGCATCAGGGACTCGGGATCGTACGAGCAGTACTTC
j_call: TRBJ2-1; v_call: TRBV20-1; clone_size: few; d_call: .; cdr3_aa: CSAREQPGQEQFF; cdr3_nt: TGCAGTGCTAGAGAACAACCGGGCCAAGAGCAGTTCTTC
j_call: TRBJ2-7; v_call: TRBV5-6; clone_size: few; d_call: .; cdr3_aa: CASSLIQGSRSYEQYF; cdr3_nt: TGTGCCAGCAGCTTGATTCAGGGAAGTAGATCCTACGAGCAGTACTTC
j_call: TRBJ1-6; v_call: TRBV5-1; clone_size: .; d_call: TRBD1; cdr3_aa: CASSLSQGGNNSPLHF; cdr3_nt: TGCGCCAGCAGCTTGTCACAGGGGGGAAATAATTCACCCCTCCACTTT
j_call: TRBJ1-6; v_call: TRBV27; clone_size: few; d_call: .; cdr3_aa: CASSSLNANSPLHF; cdr3_nt: TGTGCCAGCAGTTCTCTCAATGCCAATTCACCCCTCCACTTT
j_call: TRBJ2-2; v_call: TRBV9; clone_size: .; d_call: .; cdr3_aa: CASSVEPGYTGELFF; cdr3_nt: TGTGCCAGCAGCGTAGAACCAGGGTACACCGGGGAGCTGTTTTTT
j_call: TRBJ2-7; v_call: TRBV20-1; clone_size: few; d_call: .; cdr3_aa: CSARDRMDSYEQYF; cdr3_nt: TGCAGTGCTAGAGATCGGATGGATTCCTACGAGCAGTACTTC
j_call: TRBJ2-3; v_call: TRBV7-9; clone_size: .; d_call: TRBD2; cdr3_aa: CASSRNSGSSTDTQYF; cdr3_nt: TGTGCCAGCAGCCGTAATAGCGGGAGCAGCACAGATACGCAGTATTTT
j_call: TRBJ2-2; v_call: TRBV29-1; clone_size: .; d_call: .; cdr3_aa: CSVIGTSPGELFF; cdr3_nt: TGCAGCGTGATCGGGACCTCCCCCGGGGAGCTGTTTTTT
j_call: TRBJ2-1; v_call: TRBV7-3; clone_size: .; d_call: .; cdr3_aa: CASSITSTTSYNEQFF; cdr3_nt: TGTGCCAGCAGCATAACGTCCACGACGTCCTACAATGAGCAGTTCTTC
j_call: TRBJ2-5; v_call: TRBV30; clone_size: .; d_call: .; cdr3_aa: CAWSVFGETQYF; cdr3_nt: TGTGCCTGGAGTGTATTTGGGGAGACCCAGTACTTC
j_call: TRBJ2-3; v_call: TRBV5-1; clone_size: many; d_call: .; cdr3_aa: CASSLKRPSTDTQYF; cdr3_nt: TGCGCCAGCAGCTTAAAGCGGCCAAGCACAGATACGCAGTATTTT
j_call: TRBJ1-2; v_call: TRBV4-3; clone_size: .; d_call: .; cdr3_aa: CASSQELGQIYGYTF; cdr3_nt: TGCGCCAGCAGCCAAGAACTGGGACAAATCTATGGCTACACCTTC
j_call: TRBJ2-3; v_call: TRBV7-2; clone_size: .; d_call: TRBD2; cdr3_aa: CASSFRSGGFTDTQYF; cdr3_nt: TGTGCCAGCAGCTTCCGTAGCGGGGGGTTCACAGATACGCAGTATTTT
j_call: TRBJ2-5; v_call: TRBV4-1; clone_size: .; d_call: .; cdr3_aa: CASSQGAGGHETQYF; cdr3_nt: TGCGCCAGCAGCCAGGGAGCCGGGGGGCATGAGACCCAGTACTTC
j_call: TRBJ2-1; v_call: TRBV5-6; clone_size: .; d_call: .; cdr3_aa: CASSKGTVLGGFF; cdr3_nt: TGTGCCAGCAGCAAAGGGACGGTATTGGGCGGGTTCTTC
j_call: TRBJ2-5; v_call: TRBV5-1; clone_size: few; d_call: .; cdr3_aa: CASSLVSRQETQYF; cdr3_nt: TGCGCCAGCAGCTTGGTGAGCCGTCAAGAGACCCAGTACTTC
j_call: TRBJ2-1; v_call: TRBV15; clone_size: .; d_call: .; cdr3_aa: CATSRDGDEQFF; cdr3_nt: TGTGCCACCAGCAGAGATGGGGATGAGCAGTTCTTC
j_call: TRBJ2-1; v_call: TRBV7-9; clone_size: .; d_call: TRBD2; cdr3_aa: CASSLTSGRYTQFF; cdr3_nt: TGTGCCAGCAGCTTAACTAGCGGACGATATACACAGTTCTTC
j_call: TRBJ2-3; v_call: TRBV10-3; clone_size: .; d_call: TRBD2; cdr3_aa: CAIRPSGGAGDTQYF; cdr3_nt: TGTGCCATCAGGCCTAGCGGGGGGGCTGGGGATACGCAGTATTTT
j_call: TRBJ2-5; v_call: TRBV5-1; clone_size: few; d_call: .; cdr3_aa: CASSLAEGQETQYF; cdr3_nt: TGCGCCAGCAGCTTGGCCGAAGGACAGGAGACCCAGTACTTC
j_call: TRBJ1-5; v_call: TRBV7-6; clone_size: .; d_call: .; cdr3_aa: CASSLEDGFNQPQHF; cdr3_nt: TGTGCCAGCAGCTTAGAGGACGGATTCAATCAGCCCCAGCATTTT
j_call: TRBJ2-2; v_call: TRBV9; clone_size: .; d_call: TRBD2; cdr3_aa: CASSVAILTGRSTGELFF; cdr3_nt: TGTGCCAGCAGCGTAGCCATATTGACCGGGAGGTCAACCGGGGAGCTGTTTTTT